This record looks at one T cell receptor beta chain sequence and its context. Germline loops: CDR1 ENHRY, CDR2 SYGVKD. V was shortened by 5 bases and J by 0 bases, with 12 bases between the two germline ends. This CDR3 spans 15 amino acids. The repertoire was sequenced with immunoSEQ multiplex PCR; TCRdb's copy has only in-frame clones and lacks some. Of roughly 67,000 clones in the sample, 85% to 95% are singletons; the top ten hold around 3%. This record belongs to a study of T cells after somatic rescue of genetic block. V is TRBV10-3 and J is TRBJ2-3; TRBD2 is a possible D gene (6 bases). The sequencing sample was made of peripheral blood mononuclear cells (PBMCs). The sequence derives from a man aged 35 to 55. CDR3: CAISLASGSTDTQYF. The CDR3 DNA sequence: TGTGCCATCAGTCTGGCCAGCGGGAGCACAGATACGCAGTATTTT.